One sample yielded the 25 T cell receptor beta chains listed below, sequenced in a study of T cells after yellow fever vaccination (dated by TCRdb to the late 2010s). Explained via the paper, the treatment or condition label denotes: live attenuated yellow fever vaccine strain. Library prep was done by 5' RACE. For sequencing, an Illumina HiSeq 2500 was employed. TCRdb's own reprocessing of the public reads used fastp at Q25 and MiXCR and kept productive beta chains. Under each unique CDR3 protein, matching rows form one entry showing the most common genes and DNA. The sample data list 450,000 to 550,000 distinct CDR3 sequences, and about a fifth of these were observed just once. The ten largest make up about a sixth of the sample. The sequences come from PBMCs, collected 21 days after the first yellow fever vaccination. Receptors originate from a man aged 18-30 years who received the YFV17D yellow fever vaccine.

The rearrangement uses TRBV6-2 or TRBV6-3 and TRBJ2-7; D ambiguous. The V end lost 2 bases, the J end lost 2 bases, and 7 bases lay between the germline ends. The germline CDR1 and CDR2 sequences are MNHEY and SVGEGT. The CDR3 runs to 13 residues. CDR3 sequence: CASSYARAYEQYF. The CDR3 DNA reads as TGTGCCAGCAGTTACGCGAGAGCCTACGAGCAGTACTTC.

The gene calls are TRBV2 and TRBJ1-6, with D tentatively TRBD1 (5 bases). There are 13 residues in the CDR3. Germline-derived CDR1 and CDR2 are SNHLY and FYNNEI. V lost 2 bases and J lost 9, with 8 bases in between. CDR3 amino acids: CASSEQGSSPLHF. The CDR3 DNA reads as TGTGCCAGCAGTGAACAGGGTAGTTCACCCCTCCACTTT. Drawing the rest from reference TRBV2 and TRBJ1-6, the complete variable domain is EPEVTQTPSHQVTQMGQEVILRCVPISNHLYFYWYRQILGQKVEFLVSFYNNEISEKSEIFDDQFSVERPDGSNFTLKIRSTKLEDSAMYFCASSEQGSSPLHFGNGTRLTVT.

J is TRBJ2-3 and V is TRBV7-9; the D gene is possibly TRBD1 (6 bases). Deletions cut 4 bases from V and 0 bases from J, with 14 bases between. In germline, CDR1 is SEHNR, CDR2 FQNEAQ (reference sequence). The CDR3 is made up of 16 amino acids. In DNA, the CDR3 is TGTGCCAGCAGCTACCCGCGTGGACAGAGCACAGATACGCAGTATTTT. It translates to CASSYPRGQSTDTQYF.

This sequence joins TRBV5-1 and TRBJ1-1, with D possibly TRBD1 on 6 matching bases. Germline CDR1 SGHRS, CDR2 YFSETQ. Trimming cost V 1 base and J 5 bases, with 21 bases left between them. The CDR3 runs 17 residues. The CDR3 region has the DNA TGCGCCAGCAGCTTGATGACAGGCGTTGGGGGTTGGACTGAAGCTTTCTTT. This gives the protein CASSLMTGVGGWTEAFF.

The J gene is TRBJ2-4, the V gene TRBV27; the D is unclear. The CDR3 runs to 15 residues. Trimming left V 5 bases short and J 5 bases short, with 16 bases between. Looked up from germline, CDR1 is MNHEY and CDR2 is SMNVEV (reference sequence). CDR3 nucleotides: TGTGCCAGCAGTCACTCCCAGGCCGCGCAAAACATTCAGTACTTC. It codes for CASSHSQAAQNIQYF.

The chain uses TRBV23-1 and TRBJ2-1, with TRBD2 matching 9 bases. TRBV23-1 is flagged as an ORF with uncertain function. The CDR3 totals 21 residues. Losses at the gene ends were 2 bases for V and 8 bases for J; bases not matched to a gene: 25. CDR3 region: CASSQPFQKGAGGPLVHEQFF. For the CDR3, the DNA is TGCGCCAGCAGTCAACCATTTCAGAAGGGGGCGGGGGGGCCTCTGGTACATGAGCAGTTCTTC.

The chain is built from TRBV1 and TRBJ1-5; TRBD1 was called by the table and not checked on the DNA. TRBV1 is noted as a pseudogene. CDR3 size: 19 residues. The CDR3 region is CTSSQVPAGVQKDRGPRHF. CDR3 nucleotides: TGCACCAGCAGCCAAGTTCCCGCAGGGGTGCAAAAGGATCGGGGCCCCAGGCATTTT.

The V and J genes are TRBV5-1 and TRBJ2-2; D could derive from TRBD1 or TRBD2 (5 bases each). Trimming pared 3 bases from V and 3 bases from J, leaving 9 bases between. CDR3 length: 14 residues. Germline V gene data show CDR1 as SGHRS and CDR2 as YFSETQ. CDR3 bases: TGCGCCAGCAGCTCGAGGGGCCACACCGGGGAGCTGTTTTTT. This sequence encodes CASSSRGHTGELFF.

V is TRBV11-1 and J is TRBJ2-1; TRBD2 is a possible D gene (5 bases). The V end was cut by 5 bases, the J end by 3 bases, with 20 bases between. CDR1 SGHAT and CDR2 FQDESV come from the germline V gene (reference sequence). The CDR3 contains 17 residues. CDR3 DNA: TGTGCCAGCAGCCGTGGACGGAAACGGGATTACTACAATGAGCAGTTCTTC. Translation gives CASSRGRKRDYYNEQFF.

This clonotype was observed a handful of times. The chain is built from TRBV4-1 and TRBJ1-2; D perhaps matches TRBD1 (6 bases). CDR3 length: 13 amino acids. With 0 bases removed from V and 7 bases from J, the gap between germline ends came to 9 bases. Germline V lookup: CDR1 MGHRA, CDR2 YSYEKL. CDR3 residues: CASSQDGDIGYTF. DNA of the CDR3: TGCGCCAGCAGCCAAGATGGGGACATTGGCTACACCTTC.

The CDR3 spells CASFRGGVTDTQYF. DNA for the CDR3: TGTGCCAGCTTCCGCGGGGGGGTAACAGATACGCAGTATTTT. V and J are TRBV12-3 or TRBV12-4 and TRBJ2-3, with TRBD2 matching over 9 bases. J was trimmed by 3 bases and V by 8 bases; bases with no gene match: 6. The CDR3 has 14 residues.

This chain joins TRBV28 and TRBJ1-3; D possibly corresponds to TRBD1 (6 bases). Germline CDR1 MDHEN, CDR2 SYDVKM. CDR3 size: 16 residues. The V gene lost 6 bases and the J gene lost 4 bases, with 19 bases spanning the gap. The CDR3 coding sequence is TGTGCCAGCAGGACTTACAGGGTAGCGCTCGGAAACACCATATATTTT. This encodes CASRTYRVALGNTIYF.

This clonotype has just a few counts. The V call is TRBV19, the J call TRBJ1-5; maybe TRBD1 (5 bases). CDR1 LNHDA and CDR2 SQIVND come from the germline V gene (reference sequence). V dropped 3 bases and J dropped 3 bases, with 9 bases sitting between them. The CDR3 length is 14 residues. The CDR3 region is CASSISRDNQPQHF. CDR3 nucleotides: TGTGCCAGTAGTATCTCCAGGGACAATCAGCCCCAGCATTTT.

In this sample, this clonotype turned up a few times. CDR3 bases: TGTGCCAGCAGCACCCGCGGGACTATCCAAGAGACCCAGTACTTC. Encoded protein: CASSTRGTIQETQYF. The chain has TRBV12-3 or TRBV12-4 and TRBJ2-5, with 7 bases fitting TRBD2. This CDR3 spans 15 amino acids. V was pared by 6 bases and J by 1 base, with 8 bases of the junction left unmatched.

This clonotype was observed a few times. The CDR3, as DNA: TGTGCCAGCAGCCAGCCGGGACTAGCGGGGGGTCAAGAGACCCAGTACTTC. Translated, it gives CASSQPGLAGGQETQYF. This sequence joins TRBV5-4 and TRBJ2-5; the match to TRBD2 covers 15 bases. The trim removed 4 bases at V and 2 bases at J, leaving 6 bases unmatched. From germline, CDR1 is SGHNT and CDR2 YYREEE (reference sequence). The CDR3 spans 17 residues. Based on the CDR3 plus reference TRBV5-4 and TRBJ2-5, the full variable domain is ETGVTQSPTHLIKTRGQQVTLRCSSQSGHNTVSWYQQALGQGPQFIFQYYREEENGRGNFPPRFSGLQFPNYSSELNVNALELDDSALYLCASSQPGLAGGQETQYFGPGTRLLVL.

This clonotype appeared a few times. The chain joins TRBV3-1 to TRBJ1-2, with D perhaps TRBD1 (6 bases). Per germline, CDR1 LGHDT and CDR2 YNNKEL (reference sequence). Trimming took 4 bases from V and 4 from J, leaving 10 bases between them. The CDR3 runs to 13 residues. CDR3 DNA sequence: TGTGCCAGCAGCCGCAGGGGAGGCTATGGCTACACCTTC. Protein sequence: CASSRRGGYGYTF.

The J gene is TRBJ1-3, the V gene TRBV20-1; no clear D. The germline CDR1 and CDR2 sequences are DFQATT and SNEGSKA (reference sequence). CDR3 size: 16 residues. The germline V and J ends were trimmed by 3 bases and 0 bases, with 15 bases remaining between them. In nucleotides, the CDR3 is TGCAGTGCTAGTAGAGGGCAGGCGGACTCTGGAAACACCATATATTTT. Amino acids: CSASRGQADSGNTIYF.

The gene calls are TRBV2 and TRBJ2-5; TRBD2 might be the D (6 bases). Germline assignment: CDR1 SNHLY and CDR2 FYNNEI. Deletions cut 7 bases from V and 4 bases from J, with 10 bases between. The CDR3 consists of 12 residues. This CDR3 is CASIYGGETQYF. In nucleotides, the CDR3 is TGTGCCAGCATTTACGGGGGAGAGACCCAGTACTTC. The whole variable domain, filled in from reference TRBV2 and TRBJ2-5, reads EPEVTQTPSHQVTQMGQEVILRCVPISNHLYFYWYRQILGQKVEFLVSFYNNEISEKSEIFDDQFSVERPDGSNFTLKIRSTKLEDSAMYFCASIYGGETQYFGPGTRLLVL.

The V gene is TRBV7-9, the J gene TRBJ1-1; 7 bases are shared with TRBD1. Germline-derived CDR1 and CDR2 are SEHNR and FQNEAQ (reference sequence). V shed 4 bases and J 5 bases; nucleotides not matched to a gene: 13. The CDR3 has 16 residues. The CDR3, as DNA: TGTGCCAGCAGCTCGAGTAGGAGGGGGCGGAGGACTGAAGCTTTCTTT. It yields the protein CASSSSRRGRRTEAFF.

The CDR3 sequence: CASSYGAGVETGELFF. CDR3 in DNA: TGTGCCAGCAGTTACGGTGCGGGGGTAGAGACCGGGGAGCTGTTTTTT. This chain connects TRBV6-5 to TRBJ2-2; TRBD2 matches 7 bases. Germline CDR1 reads MNHEY; CDR2 reads SVGAGI. V trimming: 2 bases; J trimming: 5 bases; junction bases outside the gene matches: 8. The CDR3 contains 16 residues.

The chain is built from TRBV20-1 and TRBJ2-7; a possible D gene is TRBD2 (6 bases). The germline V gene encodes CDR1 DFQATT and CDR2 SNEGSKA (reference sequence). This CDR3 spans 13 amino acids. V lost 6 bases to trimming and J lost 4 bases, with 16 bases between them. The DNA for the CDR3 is TGCAGTGCCCACTTGGGTGGGGGGTACGAGCAGTACTTC. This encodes CSAHLGGGYEQYF.

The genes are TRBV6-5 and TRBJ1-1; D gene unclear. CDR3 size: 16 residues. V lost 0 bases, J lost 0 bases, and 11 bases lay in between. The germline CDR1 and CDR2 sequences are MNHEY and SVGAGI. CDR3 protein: CASSYSITTLNTEAFF. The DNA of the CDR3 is TGTGCCAGCAGTTACTCGATAACCACGCTGAACACTGAAGCTTTCTTT.

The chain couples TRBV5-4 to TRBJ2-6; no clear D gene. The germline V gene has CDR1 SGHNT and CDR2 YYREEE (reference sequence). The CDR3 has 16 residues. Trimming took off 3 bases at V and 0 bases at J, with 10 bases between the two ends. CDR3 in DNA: TGTGCCAGCAGCTGGGTAAGAGCCTCTGGGGCCAACGTCCTGACTTTC. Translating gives CASSWVRASGANVLTF.

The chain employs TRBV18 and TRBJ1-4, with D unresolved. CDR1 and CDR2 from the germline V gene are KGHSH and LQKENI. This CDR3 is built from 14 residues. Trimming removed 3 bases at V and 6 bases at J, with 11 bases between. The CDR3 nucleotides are TGTGCCAGCTCACCGGCCAATTGGGATGAAAAACTGTTTTTT. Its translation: CASSPANWDEKLFF.

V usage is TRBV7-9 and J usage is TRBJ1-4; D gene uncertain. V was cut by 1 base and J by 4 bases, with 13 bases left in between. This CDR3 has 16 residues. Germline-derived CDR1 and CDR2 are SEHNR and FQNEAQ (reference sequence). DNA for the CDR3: TGTGCCAGCAGCTTAGGAGGGCTGGGTGGTAATGAAAAACTGTTTTTT. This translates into CASSLGGLGGNEKLFF.